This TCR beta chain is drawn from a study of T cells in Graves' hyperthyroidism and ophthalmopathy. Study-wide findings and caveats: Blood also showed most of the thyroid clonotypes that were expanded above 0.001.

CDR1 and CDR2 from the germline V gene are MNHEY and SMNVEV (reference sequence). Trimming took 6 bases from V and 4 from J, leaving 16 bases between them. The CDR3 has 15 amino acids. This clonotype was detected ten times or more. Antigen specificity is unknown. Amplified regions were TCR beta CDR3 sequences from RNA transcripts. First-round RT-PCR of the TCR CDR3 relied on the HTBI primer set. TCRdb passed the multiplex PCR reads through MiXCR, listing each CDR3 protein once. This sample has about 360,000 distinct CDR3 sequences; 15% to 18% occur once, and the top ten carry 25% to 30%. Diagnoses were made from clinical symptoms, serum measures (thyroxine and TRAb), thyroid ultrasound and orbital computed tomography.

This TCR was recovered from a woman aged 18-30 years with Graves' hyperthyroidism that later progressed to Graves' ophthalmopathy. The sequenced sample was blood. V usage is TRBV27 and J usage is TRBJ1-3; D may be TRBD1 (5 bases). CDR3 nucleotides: TGTGCCAGCAGGGGATTCGGGGGAGCGGGAAACACCATATATTTT. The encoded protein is CASRGFGGAGNTIYF.